These T cell receptor beta chains were read from a single sample in a study of T cell repertoires in cytomegalovirus infection. TCRdb independently ran MiXCR on the reads; one entry per CDR3 protein. The sample consists of approximately 89,000 distinct CDR3 sequences, under 30% of them appearing once. These receptors' antigens are unknown. This specimen consisted of CD8+ T cells from cultured PBMCs, obtained from culture after CMV antigen stimulation. Every receptor here comes from a human donor in good health (CMV status not recorded). Some clones in this sample may be carry-over from other donors' samples. CDR3s include the opening cysteine and the closing phenylalanine or tryptophan. D genes are given only for firm matches. Some rows have no size entry. The others give once, few or many, or a class for an expanded clone.

TRBJ2-3 | TRBV4-3 | - | few | CASSQSGREDTQYF | TGCGCCAGCAGCCAGAGCGGTAGGGAAGATACGCAGTATTTT
TRBJ2-7 | TRBV11-2 | TRBD2 | few | CASSPITSGSRYEQYF | TGTGCCAGCAGCCCAATCACTAGCGGGAGCAGGTACGAGCAGTACTTC
TRBJ2-1 | TRBV11-3 | TRBD1 | many | CASSKGQGGYNEQFF | TGTGCCAGCAGCAAGGGACAGGGAGGTTACAATGAGCAGTTCTTC
TRBJ2-3 | TRBV2 | TRBD1 | - | CASSEIRGQGASGTDTQYF | TGTGCCAGCAGTGAAATAAGGGGACAGGGGGCATCGGGCACAGATACGCAGTATTTT
TRBJ1-1 | TRBV27 | - | few | CASSLQGLVNTEAFF | TGTGCCAGCAGTTTACAGGGGTTAGTGAACACTGAAGCTTTCTTT
TRBJ1-5 | TRBV7-9 | - | few | CASSLQGWGQPQHF | TGTGCCAGCAGCTTACAGGGGTGGGGACAGCCCCAGCATTTT
TRBJ1-2 | TRBV23-1 | - | few | CASSPPGERDGYTF | TGCGCCAGCAGTCCCCCAGGGGAGAGGGATGGCTACACCTTC
TRBJ1-1 | TRBV13 | - | - | CVTEGSPGTEAFF | TGTGTCACCGAGGGCTCTCCTGGGACTGAAGCTTTCTTT
TRBJ2-7 | TRBV7-9 | TRBD2 | - | CASSLVAGENEQYF | TGTGCCAGCAGCTTAGTAGCGGGAGAGAACGAGCAGTACTTC
TRBJ1-5 | TRBV28 | TRBD1 | - | CASRQTGPSQPQHF | TGTGCCAGCAGGCAGACAGGGCCGTCTCAGCCCCAGCATTTT
TRBJ2-1 | TRBV9 | TRBD2 | - | CASSITPGLAGGAYNEQFF | TGTGCCAGCAGCATCACACCGGGACTAGCGGGGGGGGCCTACAATGAGCAGTTCTTC
TRBJ2-1 | TRBV6-1 | - | - | CASSRPGLRDYNEQFF | TGTGCCAGCAGCCGCCCGGGACTTCGGGACTACAATGAGCAGTTCTTC
TRBJ2-1 | TRBV25-1 | TRBD2 | - | CASGGTSVAYNEQFF | TGTGCCAGCGGCGGGACTAGCGTGGCCTACAATGAGCAGTTCTTC
TRBJ2-7 | TRBV27 | - | once | CASSLSSGKTYEQYF | TGTGCCAGCAGTTTATCGTCCGGGAAGACCTACGAGCAGTACTTC
TRBJ2-3 | TRBV27 | - | - | CASASTDTQYF | TGTGCCAGCGCAAGCACAGATACGCAGTATTTT
TRBJ2-3 | TRBV12-3/TRBV12-4 | - | many | CASSLRLRGPVTGVTDTQYF | TGTGCCAGCAGTTTAAGGCTGAGAGGGCCGGTGACAGGAGTGACAGATACGCAGTATTTT
TRBJ2-7 | TRBV20-1 | TRBD2 | - | CSARVRTSGSNHEQYF | TGCAGTGCTAGAGTTCGGACTAGCGGGAGTAACCACGAGCAGTACTTC
TRBJ2-2 | TRBV4-1 | - | many | CASSQGLRADTGELFF | TGCGCCAGCAGCCAAGGTCTCCGGGCCGACACCGGGGAGCTGTTTTTT
TRBJ1-2 | TRBV4-1 | - | few | CASSPPEEGGYTF | TGCGCCAGCAGCCCACCCGAGGAAGGCGGCTACACCTTC
TRBJ2-7 | TRBV19 | TRBD1 | few | CASRPGTGDYEQYF | TGTGCCAGTAGGCCGGGGACAGGGGACTACGAGCAGTACTTC
TRBJ2-1 | TRBV7-9 | TRBD2 | - | CASSLVQGGGAFNEQFF | TGTGCCAGCAGCTTAGTCCAGGGCGGGGGGGCCTTCAATGAGCAGTTCTTC
TRBJ2-1 | TRBV7-2 | TRBD2 | many | CASSLVPGLAGGHYNEQFF | TGTGCCAGCAGCTTAGTTCCCGGACTAGCGGGAGGGCACTACAATGAGCAGTTCTTC
TRBJ2-3 | TRBV7-3 | TRBD2 | many | CASSPGLAGMHADTQYF | TGTGCCAGCAGCCCGGGACTAGCGGGGATGCACGCAGATACGCAGTATTTT
TRBJ2-5 | TRBV28 | - | many | CASSFLVFGGTGETQYF | TGTGCCAGCAGTTTTTTGGTTTTTGGGGGCACGGGGGAGACCCAGTACTTC
TRBJ2-7 | TRBV4-1 | TRBD2 | many | CASSPEGLAGGKGYEQYF | TGCGCCAGCAGCCCCGAAGGACTAGCGGGGGGGAAAGGGTACGAGCAGTACTTC
TRBJ2-2 | TRBV12-3/TRBV12-4 | - | many | CASSLSQGGNTGELFF | TGTGCCAGCAGTTTAAGTCAGGGAGGCAACACCGGGGAGCTGTTTTTT
TRBJ2-1 | TRBV7-9 | - | many | CASSEDYPRYNEQFF | TGTGCCAGCAGCGAGGACTACCCTCGCTACAATGAGCAGTTCTTC
TRBJ2-3 | TRBV12-3/TRBV12-4 | - | - | CASSLQGSSTDTQYF | TGTGCCAGCAGTTTACAGGGATCTAGCACAGATACGCAGTATTTT
TRBJ2-2 | TRBV27 | - | - | CASSLATGGGTGELFF | TGTGCCAGCAGTTTAGCCACTGGAGGTGGCACCGGGGAGCTGTTTTTT
TRBJ2-1 | TRBV27 | - | few | CASSLGWLQFF | TGTGCCAGCAGTTTAGGCTGGTTGCAGTTCTTC
TRBJ2-3 | TRBV19 | TRBD2 | - | CASFSGGQQYF | TGTGCCAGTTTTAGCGGGGGACAGCAGTATTTT
TRBJ1-1 | TRBV30 | - | - | CAWNLGSTEAFF | TGTGCCTGGAACCTGGGGAGCACTGAAGCTTTCTTT
TRBJ2-1 | TRBV20-1 | - | - | CSVAPTSEISYNEQFF | TGCAGCGTAGCTCCAACCTCTGAGATCTCCTACAATGAGCAGTTCTTC
TRBJ2-1 | TRBV4-3 | - | few | CASSQDLDGGHYNEQFF | TGCGCCAGCAGCCAAGATCTCGACGGGGGCCACTACAATGAGCAGTTCTTC
TRBJ1-5 | TRBV5-1 | - | few | CASSPDGPNQPQHF | TGCGCCAGCAGCCCCGACGGACCCAATCAGCCCCAGCATTTT
TRBJ2-3 | TRBV3-1 | TRBD2 | - | CASSQTAGGSTDTQYF | TGTGCCAGCAGCCAAACGGCGGGAGGCAGCACAGATACGCAGTATTTT
TRBJ2-7 | TRBV7-2 | TRBD1 | many | CASSPTGTGEQYF | TGTGCCAGCAGCCCGACAGGGACAGGCGAGCAGTACTTC
TRBJ1-6 | TRBV6-5 | TRBD1 | - | CASSYSTGADSPLHF | TGTGCCAGCAGTTACTCAACAGGGGCTGATTCACCCCTCCACTTT
TRBJ2-5 | TRBV18 | - | few | CASSPRVGSETQYF | TGTGCCAGCTCACCGCGAGTGGGATCGGAGACCCAGTACTTC
TRBJ2-7 | TRBV28 | - | few | CASSFTGGAYEQYF | TGTGCCAGCAGTTTTACAGGGGGGGCCTACGAGCAGTACTTC
TRBJ2-1 | TRBV11-3 | - | - | CASSVRQEAYNEQFF | TGTGCCAGCAGCGTTCGACAGGAGGCCTACAATGAGCAGTTCTTC
TRBJ2-3 | TRBV3-1 | TRBD2 | - | CASSQDSGDTDTQYF | TGTGCCAGCAGCCAAGATAGCGGGGACACAGATACGCAGTATTTT
TRBJ2-3 | TRBV27 | - | - | CASEGQGTDTQYF | TGTGCCTCTGAAGGGCAGGGGACAGATACGCAGTATTTT
TRBJ2-5 | TRBV30 | - | - | CAWTQRGSLAQYF | TGTGCCTGGACTCAACGGGGGAGTTTAGCCCAGTACTTC
TRBJ2-7 | TRBV14 | TRBD1 | few | CASSHLGTERSYEQYF | TGTGCCAGCAGCCATCTTGGGACAGAGCGCTCCTACGAGCAGTACTTC
TRBJ2-7 | TRBV11-2 | TRBD2 | many | CASSLDRAAGSYEQYF | TGTGCCAGCAGCTTAGATCGCGCAGCGGGGTCCTACGAGCAGTACTTC
TRBJ2-3 | TRBV6-2/TRBV6-3 | TRBD2 | few | CASSPPKRELTDTQYF | TGTGCCAGCAGCCCTCCCAAGCGGGAGCTCACAGATACGCAGTATTTT
TRBJ1-1 | TRBV7-8 | TRBD1 | many | CASSRNRNRGDFTEAFF | TGTGCCAGCAGCCGAAACCGAAACAGGGGTGATTTCACTGAAGCTTTCTTT
TRBJ1-3 | TRBV5-1 | - | - | CASTAREGKDGNTIYF | TGCGCCAGCACCGCCCGGGAGGGGAAGGATGGAAACACCATATATTTT
TRBJ2-6 | TRBV20-1 | TRBD1 | few | CSAIHTGVGANVLTF | TGCAGTGCTATTCATACAGGGGTTGGGGCCAACGTCCTGACTTTC
TRBJ2-5 | TRBV7-2 | TRBD2 | many | CASRSRGRGLEETQYF | TGTGCCAGCAGGTCTCGCGGGAGGGGGTTAGAAGAGACCCAGTACTTC
TRBJ1-4 | TRBV6-6 | - | - | CASIKQGSTNEKLFF | TGTGCCAGCATCAAGCAGGGTTCAACTAATGAAAAACTGTTTTTT
TRBJ2-5 | TRBV7-2 | - | many | CASSLISFVETQYF | TGTGCCAGCAGCTTAATAAGCTTTGTGGAGACCCAGTACTTC
TRBJ1-6 | TRBV5-6 | - | - | CASSLGDNSPLHF | TGTGCCAGCAGCTTGGGGGACAATTCACCCCTCCACTTT
TRBJ2-2 | TRBV7-2 | - | many | CASSLGLGSSGELFF | TGTGCCAGCAGCTTAGGACTCGGTTCGTCCGGGGAGCTGTTTTTT
TRBJ2-1 | TRBV6-2/TRBV6-3 | - | few | CASSNPPRAVGSYNEQFF | TGTGCCAGCAGCAACCCACCCCGGGCCGTGGGATCCTACAATGAGCAGTTCTTC
TRBJ2-5 | TRBV11-2 | - | few | CASSLVIMGRETQYF | TGTGCCAGCAGCTTAGTGATCATGGGCCGGGAGACCCAGTACTTC